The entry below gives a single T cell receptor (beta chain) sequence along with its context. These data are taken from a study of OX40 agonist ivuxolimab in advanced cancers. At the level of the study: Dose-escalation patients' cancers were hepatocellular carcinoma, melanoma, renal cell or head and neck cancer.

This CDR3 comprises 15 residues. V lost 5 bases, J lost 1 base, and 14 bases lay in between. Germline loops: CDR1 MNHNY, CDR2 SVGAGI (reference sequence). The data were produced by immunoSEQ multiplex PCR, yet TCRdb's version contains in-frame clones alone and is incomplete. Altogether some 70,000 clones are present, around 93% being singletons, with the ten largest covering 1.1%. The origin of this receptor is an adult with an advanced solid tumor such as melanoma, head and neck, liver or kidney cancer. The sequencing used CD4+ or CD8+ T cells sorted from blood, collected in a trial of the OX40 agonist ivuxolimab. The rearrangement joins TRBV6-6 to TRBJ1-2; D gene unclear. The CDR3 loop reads CASSRPRNFNYGYTF. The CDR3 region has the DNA TGTGCCAGCAGTAGACCGAGAAATTTTAACTATGGCTACACCTTC.